The 5 T cell receptor beta chains below were found in one sample sequenced in a study of CD8+ T cells in alopecia areata. The authors extracted RNA and reverse transcribed it into cDNA as the sequencing template. Only in-frame clones appear in the TCRdb table, and some are missing; sequencing was by immunoSEQ multiplex PCR. This sample has 120,000 to 150,000 clones, with 62% found just once. Sequenced input: CD8+ T cells sorted from blood. These receptors all come from a human donor in good health.

The chain recombines TRBV5-6 with TRBJ1-1, with 9 bases matching TRBD1. Germline V gives CDR1 SGHDT, CDR2 YYEEEE. The junction had 5 bases not matched to a gene; V was cut back by 3 bases and J by 5 bases. The CDR3 spans 14 residues. CDR3 nucleotide sequence: TGTGCCAGCAGCTCGGGGACAGGGAGGACTGAAGCTTTCTTT. Translating it yields CASSSGTGRTEAFF.

The chain carries TRBV29-1 and TRBJ1-1, with 7 bases that match TRBD1. The CDR3 extends over 12 amino acids. Germline loops: CDR1 SQVTM, CDR2 ANQGSEA. J lost 7 bases, V lost 6 bases, and 8 bases had no gene match. The CDR3 spells CSVQGEAYEAFF. The CDR3 DNA reads TGCAGCGTCCAGGGGGAGGCCTATGAAGCTTTCTTT.

The chain links TRBV15 to TRBJ1-2; D unclear. This CDR3 is 15 amino acids long. The V end lost 0 bases, the J end lost 3 bases, and 11 bases lay between the germline ends. Per the germline V gene, CDR1 is LNHNV and CDR2 is YYDKDF (reference sequence). The CDR3: CATSRDPAGDYGYTF. Here the CDR3 DNA reads TGTGCCACCAGCAGAGATCCGGCCGGGGACTATGGCTACACCTTC.

The table lists this clone with a few counts. The chain recombines TRBV29-1 with TRBJ1-4; TRBD1 is a possible D gene (5 bases). CDR3 size: 12 residues. Trimming removed 3 bases from V and 10 bases from J, with 12 bases in between. The germline V gene has CDR1 SQVTM and CDR2 ANQGSEA. CDR3 nucleotides: TGCAGCGTTGATCAGGGCTGGGGAAAACTGTTTTTT. Translating gives CSVDQGWGKLFF.

CDR3 amino acids: CASSPTAMNTEAFF. Written as DNA, the CDR3 is TGTGCCAGCAGCCCAACAGCGATGAACACTGAAGCTTTCTTT. V is TRBV9 and J is TRBJ1-1; no clear D. Germline CDR1 SGDLS, CDR2 YYNGEE. Trimming removed 4 bases at V and 0 bases at J, with 10 bases between. The CDR3 totals 14 residues.